One and the same sample provided the 14 T cell receptor beta chains below, sequenced in a study of T cell responses to AZD1222 COVID-19 vaccine. Method: immunoSEQ multiplex PCR; TCRdb's copy keeps in-frame clones and lacks some. The sample has 150,000 to 160,000 clones; about 87% are singletons. Sequencing was performed on peripheral blood, taken on day 0 of AZD1222 vaccination. The receptor source for this set is an adult in good health.

The chain combines TRBV15 with TRBJ1-4, with 7 bases identical to TRBD1. Germline CDR1 LNHNV, CDR2 YYDKDF (reference sequence). V gave up 8 bases and J gave up 5 bases; unmatched junction bases: 8. This CDR3 is 14 amino acids long. CDR3 in amino acids: CATGRQGTNEKLFF. The CDR3 DNA is TGTGCCACCGGTAGACAGGGTACAAATGAAAAACTGTTTTTT.

The chain couples TRBV7-8 to TRBJ1-2; a possible D gene is TRBD1 (5 bases). Germline V CDR1 and CDR2: SGHVS, FQNEAQ. The CDR3 contains 13 residues. V was pared by 5 bases and J by 5 bases, with 12 bases between. CDR3 in amino acids: CASSPGPFYGYTF. CDR3 nucleotide sequence: TGTGCCAGCAGCCCGGGGCCCTTTTATGGCTACACCTTC.

This chain uses TRBV6-1 with TRBJ2-7; D gene uncertain. This CDR3 contains 14 residues. V lost 0 bases and J 4 bases, leaving 10 bases between the germline ends. Germline V gene lookup returns CDR1 MNHNS and CDR2 SASEGT. This CDR3 reads CASSEATPRYEQYF. CDR3 nucleotide sequence: TGTGCCAGCAGTGAAGCGACCCCGCGGTACGAGCAGTACTTC.

The chain recombines TRBV19 with TRBJ2-7; D possibly corresponds to TRBD1 (6 bases). Trimming pared 3 bases from V and 6 bases from J, leaving 15 bases between. Looked up from germline, CDR1 is LNHDA and CDR2 is SQIVND (reference sequence). This CDR3 is built from 14 residues. The CDR3 bases are TGTGCCAGTAGTATGTCCGGGACAATCTCCGAGCAGTACTTC. It encodes CASSMSGTISEQYF.

This chain links TRBV7-9 with TRBJ1-6, with a weak D call TRBD1 (5 bases). CDR3 length equals 15 residues. Trimming stripped 2 bases from V and 9 bases from J, with 14 bases between. Germline V lookup: CDR1 SEHNR, CDR2 FQNEAQ (reference sequence). CDR3 region: CASSLSLGDGSPLHF. The CDR3 DNA follows: TGTGCCAGCAGCTTATCTCTAGGGGATGGTTCACCCCTCCACTTT.

This sequence joins TRBV19 and TRBJ1-4; D may be TRBD1 (5 bases). Germline assignment: CDR1 LNHDA and CDR2 SQIVND (reference sequence). Trimming stripped 8 bases from V and 8 bases from J, with 18 bases between. This CDR3 is built from 14 residues. The DNA for the CDR3 is TGTGCCAGTGGGGGGACTTTGTCGAGAGAAAAACTGTTTTTT. This gives the protein CASGGTLSREKLFF.

The rearrangement uses TRBV19 and TRBJ2-5; 12 bases match TRBD2. CDR3 size: 16 residues. Germline lookup yields CDR1 LNHDA and CDR2 SQIVND (reference sequence). The trim removed 6 bases at V and 1 base at J, leaving 6 bases unmatched. CDR3 residues: CASSPTSGGPQETQYF. The CDR3 nucleotides are TGTGCCAGTAGCCCTACTAGCGGGGGGCCCCAAGAGACCCAGTACTTC.

This chain joins TRBV6-5 and TRBJ2-7, with D unclear. Trimming shortened V by 6 bases and J by 6 bases, and 18 bases separated the two germline ends. CDR1 is MNHEY, CDR2 SVGAGI, per germline. The CDR3 totals 14 residues. The DNA for the CDR3 is TGTGCCAGCAGCCCCATGGCTCGAGTTTCCGAGCAGTACTTC. It translates to CASSPMARVSEQYF.

This chain links TRBV10-3 with TRBJ2-3; no firm D call. Germline V CDR1 and CDR2: ENHRY, SYGVKD. The CDR3 sequence is 16 residues long. V was pared by 4 bases and J by 0 bases, with 14 bases between. The CDR3: CAISAHTGQSTDTQYF. The CDR3 nucleotides are TGTGCCATCAGTGCACATACCGGGCAAAGCACAGATACGCAGTATTTT.

This clone was seen many times. The chain joins TRBV7-8 to TRBJ2-7; TRBD1 matches 8 bases. The CDR3 spans 13 residues. CDR1 and CDR2 (germline): SGHVS, FQNEAQ. Losses at the gene ends were 4 bases for V and 6 bases for J; bases not matched to a gene: 5. The CDR3 nucleotides read TGTGCCAGCAGCTCCCGGACAGGGCGCGAGCAGTACTTC. Its protein is CASSSRTGREQYF.

V gene TRBV9 combines with J gene TRBJ2-1; 13 bases fit TRBD2. In germline, CDR1 is SGDLS, CDR2 YYNGEE. The CDR3 covers 16 residues. The V segment lost 4 bases and the J segment 6 bases; nucleotides outside the gene matches: 7. The CDR3: CASSPGTSGVVNEQFF. In nucleotides, the CDR3 is TGTGCCAGCAGCCCGGGGACTAGCGGGGTGGTCAATGAGCAGTTCTTC.

CDR3: CASSRPGTGDKDTQYF. CDR3 coding DNA: TGTGCCAGCAGTCGACCCGGGACAGGGGACAAAGATACGCAGTATTTT. The chain recombines TRBV6-7 with TRBJ2-3, with 10 bases aligning to TRBD1. TRBV6-7 is an ORF for which the function is uncertain. This CDR3 has 16 residues. J gave up 5 bases and V 5 bases, and 10 bases lay outside the gene matches.

V gene TRBV7-2 combines with J gene TRBJ2-7; 7 bases agree with TRBD1. The V gene's germline CDR1 is SGHTA and CDR2 FQGNSA. V lost 5 bases to trimming and J lost 9 bases; unmatched junction nucleotides: 13. This CDR3 has 14 amino acids. In DNA form, the CDR3 reads TGTGCCAGCAGCGCGACAGGGCAACCCCCAGCGCAGTACTTC. Translating it yields CASSATGQPPAQYF.

This chain uses TRBV28 with TRBJ2-7; D is unclear. The germline V gene has CDR1 MDHEN and CDR2 SYDVKM. With 2 bases removed from V and 3 bases from J, the gap between germline ends came to 11 bases. The CDR3 loop spans 14 amino acids. As DNA, the CDR3 is TGTGCCAGCAGTTTAGGCCGGTCCCTCTACGAGCAGTACTTC. Translated, it gives CASSLGRSLYEQYF.